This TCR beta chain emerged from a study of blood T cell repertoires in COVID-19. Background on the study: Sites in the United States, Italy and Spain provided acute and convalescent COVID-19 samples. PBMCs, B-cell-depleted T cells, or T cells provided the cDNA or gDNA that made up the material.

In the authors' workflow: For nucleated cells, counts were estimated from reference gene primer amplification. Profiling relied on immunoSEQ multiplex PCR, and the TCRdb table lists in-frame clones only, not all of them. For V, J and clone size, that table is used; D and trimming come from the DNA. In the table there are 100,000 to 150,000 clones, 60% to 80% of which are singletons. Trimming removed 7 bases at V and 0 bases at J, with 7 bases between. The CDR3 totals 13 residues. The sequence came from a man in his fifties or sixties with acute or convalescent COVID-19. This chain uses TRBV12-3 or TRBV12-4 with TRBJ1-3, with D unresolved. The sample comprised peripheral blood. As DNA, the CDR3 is TGTGCCAGCAAAGTCAGCTCTGGAAACACCATATATTTT. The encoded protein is CASKVSSGNTIYF.